The 9 T cell receptor beta chains in this list originate from one sample, sequenced in a study of T cell repertoires in cytomegalovirus infection. TCRdb ran MiXCR on the reads and lists one entry per CDR3 protein. The table shows some 600,000 distinct CDR3 sequences, with less than 25% occurring only once. Material: CD8+ T cells from PBMCs. These receptors all stem from a human donor in good health (CMV status not recorded). Some clones in this sample may be carry-over from other donors' samples.

This rearrangement joins TRBV6-2 or TRBV6-3 to TRBJ2-3, with D perhaps TRBD2 (5 bases). CDR1 MNHEY and CDR2 SVGEGT come from the germline V gene. The CDR3 length is 13 residues. The germline V and J ends were trimmed by 8 bases and 6 bases, with 15 bases remaining between them. The CDR3 DNA reads TGTGCCAGCTCTTGGAGGCCACGGGATACGCAGTATTTT. This encodes CASSWRPRDTQYF.

This clonotype came up once. V is TRBV20-1 and J is TRBJ1-6; D is undetermined. The CDR3 totals 16 residues. Trimming stripped 0 bases from V and 0 bases from J, with 9 bases between. The germline V gene encodes CDR1 DFQATT and CDR2 SNEGSKA (reference sequence). The CDR3 here is CSARDFSDSYNSPLHF. For the CDR3, the DNA is TGCAGTGCTAGAGATTTCAGTGACTCCTATAATTCACCCCTCCACTTT.

This clonotype was observed at least ten times. This chain links TRBV12-3 or TRBV12-4 with TRBJ1-1, with D possibly TRBD1 on 5 matching bases. V lost 6 bases and J lost 1, with 12 bases in between. The CDR3 spans 14 residues. In nucleotides, the CDR3 is TGTGCCAGCAGATCGGGACTCAAGAACACTGAAGCTTTCTTT. This sequence encodes CASRSGLKNTEAFF.

This clonotype occurred a few times. The rearrangement links TRBV14 to TRBJ1-1; D gene uncertain. Trimming shortened V by 2 bases and J by 1 base, and 5 bases separated the two germline ends. This CDR3 comprises 13 residues. Germline CDR1 and CDR2: SGHDN and FVKESK. CDR3: CASSQYRNTEAFF. CDR3 bases: TGTGCCAGCAGCCAATACCGGAACACTGAAGCTTTCTTT.

This clonotype was recorded at least ten times. This sequence joins TRBV7-2 and TRBJ2-1, with unresolved D. Trimming took off 4 bases at V and 1 base at J, with 8 bases between the two ends. The CDR3 consists of 14 residues. CDR1 and CDR2 (germline): SGHTA, FQGNSA. The CDR3 loop reads CASSSTGSYNEQFF. CDR3 DNA sequence: TGTGCCAGCAGCTCCACCGGTTCCTACAATGAGCAGTTCTTC.

The chain has TRBV12-3 or TRBV12-4 and TRBJ2-7; D is unclear. This CDR3 spans 12 amino acids. V lost 5 bases, J lost 3 bases, and 8 bases lay in between. CDR3 DNA: TGTGCCAGCAGTCTTATTTTCTACGAGCAGTACTTC. This translates into CASSLIFYEQYF.

The genes are TRBV6-5 and TRBJ1-3, with D unresolved. V was pared by 8 bases and J by 2 bases, with 10 bases between. Germline CDR1 reads MNHEY; CDR2 reads SVGAGI. This CDR3 has 13 residues. CDR3 protein: CASLNPAGNTIYF. The DNA for the CDR3 is TGTGCCAGCCTAAACCCCGCTGGAAACACCATATATTTT.

This clonotype was counted at least ten times. The rearrangement uses TRBV7-8 and TRBJ2-3; D possibly corresponds to TRBD2 (5 bases). The CDR3 is 16 amino acids. V was shortened by 2 bases and J by 1 base, with 13 bases between the two germline ends. The germline V gene has CDR1 SGHVS and CDR2 FQNEAQ. This CDR3 reads CASSLSSLAGTDTQYF. CDR3 sequence (DNA): TGTGCCAGCAGCTTATCGTCGCTAGCTGGCACAGATACGCAGTATTTT.

To note about this clonotype: A much larger clonotype is one base distant, so this may be a read error. J is TRBJ2-1 and V is TRBV6-2 or TRBV6-3; D unclear. This CDR3 has 13 residues. Germline V gene sequence: CDR1 MNHEY, CDR2 SVGEGT. CDR3: CTSSYAVYNEQFF. The CDR3 nucleotides are TGTACCAGCAGTTACGCAGTCTACAATGAGCAGTTCTTC.